The 16 T cell receptor beta chains listed next were all sequenced from one sample in a study of blood T cells in healthy people across ages (dated by TCRdb to the mid-2010s). The library came from 5' RACE. The sequencer listed for this sample is Illumina HiSeq 2500. A second about 6 to 11 cycle PCR used a sample-barcoded 5' primer and a J-beta primer mix. Through fastp at Q25 and MiXCR, TCRdb rebuilt clones from the public reads, retaining in-frame beta chains. Each CDR3 protein appears once, grouped with its most common genes and DNA. The table for this sample lists 1.5 million to 1.9 million distinct CDR3 sequences; 40% to 45% of them were counted only once. The ten top clones hold just over 4% of the sample. The sequenced material came from blood. These receptors all stem from a woman between 18 and 29 years old in good health.

The chain has TRBV2 and TRBJ1-2; no definite D call. The V end lost 6 bases, the J end lost 8 bases, and 16 bases lay between the germline ends. The germline gives CDR1 SNHLY, CDR2 FYNNEI. This CDR3 has 13 residues. The CDR3 sequence is CASRDGPTLGYTF. Here the CDR3 DNA reads TGTGCCAGCAGAGACGGCCCAACTTTGGGCTACACCTTC.

The V gene is TRBV5-1, the J gene TRBJ1-2; possible D gene TRBD1, 5 bases. This CDR3 spans 17 amino acids. V gave up 0 bases and J gave up 6 bases, with 21 bases separating them. Germline V lookup: CDR1 SGHRS, CDR2 YFSETQ. The CDR3 is CASSLVYMDDSNHGYTF. The CDR3 DNA reads TGCGCCAGCAGCTTGGTATATATGGACGACAGCAACCATGGCTACACCTTC.

The genes are TRBV20-1 and TRBJ2-7; the D gene is possibly TRBD2 (6 bases). Trimming shortened V by 3 bases and J by 2 bases, and 8 bases separated the two germline ends. This CDR3 is built from 12 residues. CDR1 and CDR2 from the germline V gene are DFQATT and SNEGSKA (reference sequence). This CDR3 reads CSARPSAYEQYF. CDR3 nucleotides: TGCAGTGCTAGGCCTAGCGCCTACGAGCAGTACTTC.

This clonotype is a singleton in its sample. J is TRBJ2-1 and V is TRBV4-2; possible D gene TRBD2, 6 bases. CDR3 length: 15 amino acids. Trimming shortened V by 2 bases and J by 5 bases, and 13 bases separated the two germline ends. Germline-derived CDR1 and CDR2 are LGHNA and YNFKEQ. The CDR3 spells CASSQTGLTNNEQFF. Written as DNA, the CDR3 is TGTGCCAGCAGCCAAACGGGACTGACTAACAATGAGCAGTTCTTC.

The chain carries TRBV3-1 and TRBJ1-2; 10 positions match TRBD1. The CDR3 contains 15 residues. The trim removed 1 base at V and 8 bases at J, leaving 7 bases unmatched. Germline V gene data show CDR1 as LGHDT and CDR2 as YNNKEL (reference sequence). The CDR3 coding sequence is TGTGCCAGCAGCCAAGCGACAGGGGGCTTTGAAGGCTACACCTTC. Amino acid sequence: CASSQATGGFEGYTF.

The rearrangement uses TRBV21-1 and TRBJ2-4; TRBD2 is taken as the D call from the table, unchecked against the DNA. TRBV21-1 is described as a pseudogene. CDR3 length equals 19 residues. CDR3 in amino acids: CASSYSGTSGCLAKNIQYF. In DNA, the CDR3 is TGTGCCAGCAGCTACTCCGGGACTAGCGGTTGTCTAGCCAAAAACATTCAGTACTTC.

This clonotype was detected a few times. The DNA of the CDR3 is TGTGCCAGCAGGTTTACTAGCGGGGGGGCCCTAGAGCAGTTCTTC. Translated, it gives CASRFTSGGALEQFF. The chain links TRBV2 to TRBJ2-1, with 13 bases that match TRBD2. From germline, CDR1 is SNHLY and CDR2 FYNNEI. The CDR3 spans 15 residues. J gave up 10 bases and V 6 bases, and 9 bases lay outside the gene matches. Combining the CDR3 with reference TRBV2 and TRBJ2-1 gives the whole variable domain EPEVTQTPSHQVTQMGQEVILRCVPISNHLYFYWYRQILGQKVEFLVSFYNNEISEKSEIFDDQFSVERPDGSNFTLKIRSTKLEDSAMYFCASRFTSGGALEQFFGPGTRLTVL.

The chain couples TRBV5-1 to TRBJ2-5, with TRBD1 identical over 9 bases. The CDR3 runs to 18 residues. Germline V lookup: CDR1 SGHRS, CDR2 YFSETQ. J was trimmed by 1 base and V by 0 bases; bases with no gene match: 10. The CDR3 is CASSLGLSVTGGQETQYF. CDR3 coding DNA: TGCGCCAGCAGCTTGGGCCTCTCAGTGACAGGGGGCCAAGAGACCCAGTACTTC.

This clonotype has just a few counts. The rearrangement joins TRBV12-3 or TRBV12-4 to TRBJ2-2; TRBD1 matches 9 bases. Trimming at V came to 5 bases and at J to 3 bases, leaving 4 bases not matched to a gene. The CDR3 consists of 15 residues. The chain's CDR3 is CASSPWTGDTGELFF. For the CDR3, the DNA is TGTGCCAGCAGTCCCTGGACAGGGGACACCGGGGAGCTGTTTTTT.

This clonotype turned up a few times. The V gene is TRBV4-1, the J gene TRBJ1-5; tentatively, D is TRBD1 (6 bases). The CDR3 runs to 18 residues. Deletions cut 0 bases from V and 1 base from J, with 16 bases between. Germline V gene sequence: CDR1 MGHRA, CDR2 YSYEKL. The CDR3 sequence: CASSQEGGTGASNQPQHF. The DNA of the CDR3 is TGCGCCAGCAGCCAAGAGGGGGGGACGGGGGCCAGCAATCAGCCCCAGCATTTT.

This clonotype was seen only once. V is TRBV10-2 and J is TRBJ2-7, with 11 bases lining up with TRBD2. Unmatched junction bases numbered 10, after V lost 6 bases and J lost 0 bases. This CDR3 comprises 17 residues. Germline V gene sequence: CDR1 WSHSY, CDR2 SAAADI. In DNA form, the CDR3 reads TGCGCCAGCAGGACCTTGGGACTAGCGGATCCCTCCTACGAGCAGTACTTC. Its protein product is CASRTLGLADPSYEQYF.

J is TRBJ2-4 and V is TRBV28; 9 nucleotides match TRBD2. Germline V lookup: CDR1 MDHEN, CDR2 SYDVKM. The CDR3 is made up of 15 amino acids. Trimming took 5 bases from V and 9 from J; bases not matched to a gene: 11. In DNA form, the CDR3 reads TGTGCCAGCAGTCCTAGGACTAGCGAGAGAGGCATTCAGTACTTC. Its protein product is CASSPRTSERGIQYF.

J is TRBJ1-1 and V is TRBV6-6; maybe TRBD1 (6 bases). Germline V CDR1 and CDR2: MNHNY, SVGAGI (reference sequence). The CDR3 has 12 amino acids. Deletions cut 4 bases from V and 10 bases from J, with 13 bases between. The CDR3 here is CASSFQTGPAFF. The DNA for the CDR3 is TGTGCCAGCAGTTTTCAGACAGGCCCAGCTTTCTTT.

This chain uses TRBV20-1 with TRBJ1-2; TRBD1 is a possible D gene (5 bases). V shed 0 bases and J shed 6 bases, with 20 bases lying between them. This CDR3 has 16 residues. Germline values: CDR1 DFQATT, CDR2 SNEGSKA (reference sequence). The CDR3 nucleotides are TGCAGTGCTAGAGAGTTGGGATCCGAGCGGGGCCATGGCTACACCTTC. This sequence encodes CSARELGSERGHGYTF.

This chain connects TRBV20-1 to TRBJ2-5; D gene ambiguous. The CDR3 has 14 residues. V gave up 5 bases and J gave up 1 base, with 14 bases separating them. Germline V CDR1 and CDR2: DFQATT, SNEGSKA (reference sequence). The DNA for the CDR3 is TGCAGTGCTCAGCTCGTCAGAACCCAAGAGACCCAGTACTTC. It translates to CSAQLVRTQETQYF.

V usage is TRBV20-1 and J usage is TRBJ2-7, with 8 bases fitting TRBD1. Germline V gives CDR1 DFQATT, CDR2 SNEGSKA (reference sequence). With V trimmed by 5 bases and J by 0 bases, 6 bases remained unmatched. This CDR3 is 14 amino acids long. The CDR3 DNA reads as TGCAGTGCTGACAGGGGATTCGGCTCCTACGAGCAGTACTTC. Translating it yields CSADRGFGSYEQYF.